One sample yielded the 5 T cell receptor beta chains listed below, sequenced in a study of cytomegalovirus exposure and HLA in healthy donors. Both 60 Vbeta primers and 13 Jbeta primers went into the PCR. The assay was immunoSEQ multiplex PCR, and TCRdb's table has in-frame clones only and misses some. The sample data list some 120,000 clones. Sequences were obtained from PBMCs. These receptors were obtained from a man between 18 and 35 years old in good health and CMV-seronegative.

This chain links TRBV14 with TRBJ1-2; no firm D call. This CDR3 comprises 12 residues. In germline, CDR1 is SGHDN, CDR2 FVKESK. The ends were cut back, 7 bases at V and 5 bases at J, with 11 bases in the middle. In DNA, the CDR3 is TGTGCCAGCATAGGGAGAAGGTATGGCTACACCTTC. It specifies CASIGRRYGYTF.

This chain links TRBV19 with TRBJ2-7, with 9 bases aligning to TRBD1. This CDR3 spans 14 amino acids. The V gene end was trimmed by 6 bases and the J gene end by 4 bases; junction bases not matched to a gene: 7. Germline V gene sequence: CDR1 LNHDA, CDR2 SQIVND (reference sequence). Here the CDR3 reads CASSRQGVVYEQYF. The CDR3 DNA reads as TGTGCCAGTAGCCGACAGGGGGTGGTGTACGAGCAGTACTTC.

The V call is TRBV6-5, the J call TRBJ1-2; a weak D match, TRBD1 (5 bases). Germline CDR1 and CDR2: MNHEY and SVGAGI. V gave up 2 bases and J gave up 3 bases, with 10 bases separating them. The CDR3 contains 14 residues. This CDR3 is CASSYGWGDYGYTF. The DNA of the CDR3 is TGTGCCAGCAGTTACGGGTGGGGGGACTATGGCTACACCTTC.

The V gene is TRBV5-1, the J gene TRBJ1-5; D is uncertain. Germline CDR1 is SGHRS and CDR2 is YFSETQ. The germline V and J ends were trimmed by 3 bases and 2 bases, with 9 bases remaining between them. The CDR3 sequence is 14 residues long. As DNA, the CDR3 is TGCGCCAGCAGCTCGGGAATGGGCAATCAGCCCCAGCATTTT. Translation gives CASSSGMGNQPQHF. Combining the CDR3 with reference TRBV5-1 and TRBJ1-5 gives the whole variable domain KAGVTQTPRYLIKTRGQQVTLSCSPISGHRSVSWYQQTPGQGLQFLFEYFSETQRNKGNFPGRFSGRQFSNSRSEMNVSTLELGDSALYLCASSSGMGNQPQHFGDGTRLSIL.

V is TRBV11-2 and J is TRBJ2-3, with D uncertain. V was shortened by 2 bases and J by 6 bases, with 18 bases between the two germline ends. Germline values: CDR1 SGHAT, CDR2 FQNNGV. The CDR3 spans 16 residues. The CDR3 sequence is CASSLSDPKDWDTQYF. DNA of the CDR3: TGTGCCAGCAGCTTAAGTGACCCAAAAGACTGGGATACGCAGTATTTT.